Sequencing of this T cell receptor (beta chain) was carried out in a study of blood T cell repertoires in COVID-19 (dated by TCRdb to the early 2020s). Concerning the study at large: The collaborator samples originated in the United States, Italy and Spain and spanned the acute and convalescent phases of COVID-19. The prospective study material was composed of cDNA or gDNA derived from T cells, B-cell-depleted T cells, or PBMCs. Deeply sampled blood TCRbeta repertoires from subjects exposed to, actively infected with, or recovered from COVID-19 were included in the dataset. A freely available public database, intended as a resource for researchers studying the immune response to SARS-CoV-2, is where the repertoires were released. Samples were obtained from the ongoing ImmuneRACE study (first 160 participants) and from over 1,000 subjects provided by 6 global collaborators. Sample metadata almost always included a de-identified subject ID, COVID-19 status, age in years and sex. Where available, HLA class I and class II types were obtained from metadata supplied by the sample provider rather than from assay-based typing.

What the study reported, not specific to this receptor: How much clinical and demographic metadata was included differed by source and by participant, and the metadata was provided uncurated.

The immunoSEQ Assay, a bias-controlled multiplex PCR, was used to amplify TCRbeta CDR3 regions from genomic DNA. As for the authors' bioinformatics: Within the assay, amplification of reference gene primers was used to estimate how many nucleated cells each sample contained. To quantify the absolute abundance of each unique TCRbeta CDR3 rearrangement, sequence reads were collapsed and filtered. For each sample, productive Simpson clonality was calculated as the square root of Simpson's diversity index across productive rearrangements. The immuneACCESS repertoire file appears here via TCRdb, limited to in-frame rearrangements. These files lack a portion of the clones; in checked studies, under half of the deficit traces to unresolved V genes, and the cause of the others is not known. From that table come the V and J calls and clone size; the DNA was used to work out D and trimming. The sample table records roughly 61,000 clones; approximately 92% of these occur just once. The top ten hold approximately 16% of the sample.

CDR1 is given as LGHDT and CDR2 as YNNKEL, both from the germline V gene (reference sequence). Clipping removes 4 bases from V and 9 bases from J, with 5 as the unmatched junction base count. Reading from cysteine to phenylalanine, the CDR3 counts 13 amino acids. The kept DNA is CDR3 alone, 39 bases in frame from the first base. In the case of this clone: Its antigen is unknown. Base qualities were left out, and no much larger clone turns up one base away.

The collaborating institutions used their own protocols to collect whole blood in K2EDTA tubes. For TCRbeta analysis, collaborators shipped samples as frozen whole blood, isolated PBMCs, or DNA extracted from either of those sample types. The source is an elderly man with acute or convalescent COVID-19. The sequence joins TRBV3-1 (or the pseudogene TRBV3-2) to TRBJ1-5; 8 of the junction bases match TRBD1. Material for sequencing was peripheral blood. This receptor carries the CDR3 CASSPQGGGPQHF. Read as DNA, the sequence is TGTGCCAGCAGCCCACAGGGGGGAGGGCCCCAGCATTTT.